This T cell receptor (beta chain) was sequenced during a study of shared clonotypes between healthy human individuals. Study-wide results and limits: Since donors were few, the genetic and exposure-history diversity represented was limited.

The sequenced material, unsorted PBMC DNA, was run on ten immunoSEQ deep assay plates. Profiled with immunoSEQ multiplex PCR; TCRdb holds only in-frame clones, not every one. Here the sample spans about 480,000 clones, less than 85% being singletons. From germline, CDR1 is MDHEN and CDR2 SYDVKM. V lost 5 bases and J lost 6, with 14 bases in between. CDR3 size: 15 residues. This clone was picked up many times. Its antigen remains unknown. Genomic DNA of unsorted samples came from around 84 million PBMCs. This clonotype was obtained from a woman between 35 and 50 years old in good health. Some clones in this sample may be carry-over from other donors' samples. The chain has TRBV28 and TRBJ1-6, with a tentative D call TRBD1 (5 bases). The sample was PBMCs. The CDR3 spells CASSPTVGLNSPLHF. The CDR3 DNA reads as TGTGCCAGCAGTCCGACAGTTGGTCTTAATTCACCCCTCCACTTT.